The sample holds a few counts of the clone carrying this TCR beta chain. The sample belongs to a study of blood T cells in healthy people across ages. Using a J-beta primer mix together with a sample-barcoded 5' primer, a second PCR was run for roughly 7 to 11 cycles. TCRdb redid the calling of the 5' RACE reads with MiXCR, one entry per CDR3 protein. The table shows around 2 million distinct CDR3 sequences, with approximately 39% occurring only once. Germline CDR1 and CDR2: MNHEY and SVGAGI. Trimming took 5 bases from V and 4 from J, leaving 15 bases between them. The CDR3 consists of 14 residues. This rearrangement joins TRBV6-5 to TRBJ2-7; D gene unclear. The origin of this receptor is a human donor in good health. Specimen: blood. The CDR3 spells CASSPPVWVYEQYF. CDR3 bases: TGTGCCAGCAGTCCCCCCGTTTGGGTGTACGAGCAGTACTTC.